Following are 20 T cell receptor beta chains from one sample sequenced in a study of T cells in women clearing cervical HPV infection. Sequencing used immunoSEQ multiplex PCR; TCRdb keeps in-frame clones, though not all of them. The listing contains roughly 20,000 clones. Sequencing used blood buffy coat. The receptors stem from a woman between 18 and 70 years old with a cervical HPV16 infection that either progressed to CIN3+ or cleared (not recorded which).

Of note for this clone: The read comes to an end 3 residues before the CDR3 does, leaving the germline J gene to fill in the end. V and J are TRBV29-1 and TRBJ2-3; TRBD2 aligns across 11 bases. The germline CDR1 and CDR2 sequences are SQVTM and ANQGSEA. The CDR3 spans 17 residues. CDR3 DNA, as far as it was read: TGCAGCGTTGAAGTGAACCCTAGCGGGGGGATCCAAGAGACG. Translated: CSVEVNPSGGIQET. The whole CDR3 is CSVEVNPSGGIQETQYF.

CDR3 loop: CAWSGERGPSETQYF. The covered CDR3 bases are TGTGCCTGGAGTGGGGAGCGGGGGCCCTCGGAGACC. The V call is TRBV30, the J call TRBJ2-5; 8 nucleotides line up with TRBD2. The missing CDR3 end, 3 residues past where the read stops, is filled in from the germline J gene. CDR1 is GTSNPN and CDR2 is SVGIG in the germline V gene (reference sequence). The trim removed 1 base at V and 5 bases at J, leaving 9 bases unmatched. The CDR3 spans 15 residues.

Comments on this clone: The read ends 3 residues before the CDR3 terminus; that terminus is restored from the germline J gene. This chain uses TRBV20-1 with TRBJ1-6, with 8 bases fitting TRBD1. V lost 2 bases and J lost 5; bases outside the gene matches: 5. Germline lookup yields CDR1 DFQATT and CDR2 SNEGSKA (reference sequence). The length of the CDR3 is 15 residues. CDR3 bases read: TGCAGTGCTAGACAGACAGGGGCGGATAATTCACCC. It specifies CSARQTGADNSP. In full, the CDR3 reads CSARQTGADNSPLHF.

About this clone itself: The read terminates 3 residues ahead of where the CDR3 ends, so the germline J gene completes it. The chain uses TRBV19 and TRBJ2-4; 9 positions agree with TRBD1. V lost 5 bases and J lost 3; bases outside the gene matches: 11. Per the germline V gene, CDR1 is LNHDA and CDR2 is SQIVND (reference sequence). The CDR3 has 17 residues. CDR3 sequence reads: CASSPPGTGNIKNIQYF. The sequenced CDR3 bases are TGTGCCAGTAGTCCGCCCGGGACAGGGAATATCAAAAACATT.

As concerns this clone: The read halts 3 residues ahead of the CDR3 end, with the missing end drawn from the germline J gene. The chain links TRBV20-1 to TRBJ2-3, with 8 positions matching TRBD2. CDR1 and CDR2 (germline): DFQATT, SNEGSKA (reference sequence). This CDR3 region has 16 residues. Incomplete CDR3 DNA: TGCAGTGCTAGGCCCAATATCGGGGGGGTTAATCAGCCG. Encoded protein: CSARPNIGGVNQP. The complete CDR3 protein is CSARPNIGGVNQPQYF.

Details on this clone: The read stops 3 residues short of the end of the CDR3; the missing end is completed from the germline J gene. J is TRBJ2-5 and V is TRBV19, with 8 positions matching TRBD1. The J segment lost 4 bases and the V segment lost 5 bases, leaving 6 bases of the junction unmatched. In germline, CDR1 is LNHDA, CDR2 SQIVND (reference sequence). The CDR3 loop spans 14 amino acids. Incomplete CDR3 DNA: TGTGCCAGTAGTTCCGGACAGGGAAGAGAGACC. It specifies CASSSGQGRET. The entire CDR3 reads CASSSGQGRETQYF.

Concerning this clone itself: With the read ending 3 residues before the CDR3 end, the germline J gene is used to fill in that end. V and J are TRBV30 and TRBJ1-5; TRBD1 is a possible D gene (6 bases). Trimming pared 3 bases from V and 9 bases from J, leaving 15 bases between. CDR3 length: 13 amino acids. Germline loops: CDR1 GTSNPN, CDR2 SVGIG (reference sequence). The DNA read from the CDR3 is TGTGCCTGGAGCACCACAGGGAGGCGGCCC. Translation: CAWSTTGRRP. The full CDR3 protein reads CAWSTTGRRPQHF.

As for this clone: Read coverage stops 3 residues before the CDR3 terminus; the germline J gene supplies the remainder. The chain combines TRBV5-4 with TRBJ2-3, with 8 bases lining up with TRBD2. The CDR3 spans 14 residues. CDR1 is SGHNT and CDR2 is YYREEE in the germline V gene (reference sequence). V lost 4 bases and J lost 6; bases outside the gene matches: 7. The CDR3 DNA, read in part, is TGTGCCAGCAGCCCCGGACTAGCTGGGGATACG. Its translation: CASSPGLAGDT. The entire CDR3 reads CASSPGLAGDTQYF.

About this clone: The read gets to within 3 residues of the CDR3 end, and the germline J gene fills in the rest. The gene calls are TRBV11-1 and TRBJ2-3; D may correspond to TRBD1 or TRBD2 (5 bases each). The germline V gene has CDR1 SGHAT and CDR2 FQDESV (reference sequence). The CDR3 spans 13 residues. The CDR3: CASSLVGEGSQYF. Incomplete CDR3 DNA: TGTGCCAGCAGCTTAGTAGGCGAGGGGTCG.

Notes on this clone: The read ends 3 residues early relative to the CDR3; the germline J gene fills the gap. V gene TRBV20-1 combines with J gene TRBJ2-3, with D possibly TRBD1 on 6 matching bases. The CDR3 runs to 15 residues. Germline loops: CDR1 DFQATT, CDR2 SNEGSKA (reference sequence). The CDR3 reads CSARDPRGWAKTQYF. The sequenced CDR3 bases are TGCAGTGCTAGAGATCCAAGGGGGTGGGCAAAGACG.

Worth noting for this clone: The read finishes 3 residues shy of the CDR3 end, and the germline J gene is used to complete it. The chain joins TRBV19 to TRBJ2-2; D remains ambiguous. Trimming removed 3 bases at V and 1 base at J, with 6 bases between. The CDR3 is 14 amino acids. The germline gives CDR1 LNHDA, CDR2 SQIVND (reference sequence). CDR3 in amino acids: CASSISGNTGELFF. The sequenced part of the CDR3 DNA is TGTGCCAGTAGTATCTCGGGGAACACCGGGGAG.

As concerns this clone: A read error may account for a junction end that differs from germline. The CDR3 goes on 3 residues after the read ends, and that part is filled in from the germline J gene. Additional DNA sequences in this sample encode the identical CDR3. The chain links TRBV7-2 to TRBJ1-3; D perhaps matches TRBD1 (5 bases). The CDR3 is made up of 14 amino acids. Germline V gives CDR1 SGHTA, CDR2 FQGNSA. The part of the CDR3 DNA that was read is TGTGCCAGCCTGAAGGGGTCCGGTGGAAACACG. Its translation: CASLKGSGGNT. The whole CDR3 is CASLKGSGGNTIYF.

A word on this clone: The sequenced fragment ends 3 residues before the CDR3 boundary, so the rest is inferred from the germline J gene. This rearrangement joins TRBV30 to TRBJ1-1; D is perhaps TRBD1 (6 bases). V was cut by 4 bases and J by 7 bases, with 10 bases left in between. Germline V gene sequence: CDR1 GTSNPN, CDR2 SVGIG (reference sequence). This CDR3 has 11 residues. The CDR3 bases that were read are TGTGCCTGGACGCAGGGGATTGAA. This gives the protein CAWTQGIE. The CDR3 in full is CAWTQGIEAFF.

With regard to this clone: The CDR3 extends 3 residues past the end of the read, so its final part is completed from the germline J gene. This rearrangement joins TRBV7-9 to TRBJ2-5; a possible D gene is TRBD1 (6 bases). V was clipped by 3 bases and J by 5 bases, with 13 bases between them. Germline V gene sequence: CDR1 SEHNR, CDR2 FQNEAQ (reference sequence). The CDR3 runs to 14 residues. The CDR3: CASSFGQGWETQYF. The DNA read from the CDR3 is TGTGCCAGCAGCTTTGGGCAGGGGTGGGAGACC.

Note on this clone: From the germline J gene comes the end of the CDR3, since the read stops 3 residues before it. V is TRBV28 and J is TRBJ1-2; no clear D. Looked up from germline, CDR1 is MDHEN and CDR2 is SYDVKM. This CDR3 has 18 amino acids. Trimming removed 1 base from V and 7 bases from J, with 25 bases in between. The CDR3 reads CASSLSAFLQRPRGGYTF. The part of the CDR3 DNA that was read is TGTGCCAGCAGTTTATCCGCCTTCTTACAGAGACCGAGAGGTGGC.

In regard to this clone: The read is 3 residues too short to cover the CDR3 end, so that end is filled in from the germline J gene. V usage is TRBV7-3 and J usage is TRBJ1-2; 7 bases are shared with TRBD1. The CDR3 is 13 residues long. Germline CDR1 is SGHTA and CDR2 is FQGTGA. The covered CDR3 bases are TGTGCCAGCAGCTTACAGGGGGTAGGTGAC. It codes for CASSLQGVGD. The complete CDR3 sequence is CASSLQGVGDYTF. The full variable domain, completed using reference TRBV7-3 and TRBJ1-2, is GAGVSQTPSNKVTEKGKYVELRCDPISGHTALYWYRQSLGQGPEFLIYFQGTGAADDSGLPNDRFFAVRPEGSVSTLKIQRTERGDSAVYLCASSLQGVGDYTFGSGTRLTVV.

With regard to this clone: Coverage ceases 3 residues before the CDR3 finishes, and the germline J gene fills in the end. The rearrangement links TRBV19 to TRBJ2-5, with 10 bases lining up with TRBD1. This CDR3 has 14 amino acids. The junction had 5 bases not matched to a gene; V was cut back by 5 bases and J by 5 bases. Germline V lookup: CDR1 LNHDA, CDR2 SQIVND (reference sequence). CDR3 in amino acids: CASSPRTGGETQYF. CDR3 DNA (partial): TGTGCCAGTAGTCCCCGGACAGGGGGGGAGACC.

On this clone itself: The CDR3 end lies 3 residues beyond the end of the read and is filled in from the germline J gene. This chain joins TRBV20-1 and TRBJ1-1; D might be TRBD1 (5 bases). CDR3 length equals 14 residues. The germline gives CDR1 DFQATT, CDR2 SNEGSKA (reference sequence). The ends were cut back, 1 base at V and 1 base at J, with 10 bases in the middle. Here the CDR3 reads CSARARGENTEAFF. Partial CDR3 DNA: TGCAGTGCTAGAGCCCGGGGGGAGAACACTGAA.

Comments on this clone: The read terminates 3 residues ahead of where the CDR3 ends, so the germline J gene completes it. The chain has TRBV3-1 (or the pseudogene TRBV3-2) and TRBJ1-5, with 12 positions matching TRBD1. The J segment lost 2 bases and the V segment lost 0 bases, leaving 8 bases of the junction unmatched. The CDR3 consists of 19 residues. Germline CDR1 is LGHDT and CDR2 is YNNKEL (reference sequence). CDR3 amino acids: CASSQDRGQGAGGNQPQHF. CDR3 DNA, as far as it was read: TGTGCCAGCAGCCAAGACAGGGGACAGGGGGCGGGGGGCAATCAGCCC.

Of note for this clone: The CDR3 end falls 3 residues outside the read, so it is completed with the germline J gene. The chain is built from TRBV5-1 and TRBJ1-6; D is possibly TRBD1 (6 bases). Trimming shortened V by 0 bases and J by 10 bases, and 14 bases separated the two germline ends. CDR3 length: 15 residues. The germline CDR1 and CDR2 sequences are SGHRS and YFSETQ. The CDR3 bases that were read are TGCGCCAGCAGCTTGGGGGGGGGCGAAAGGTCACCC. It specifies CASSLGGGERSP. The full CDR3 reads CASSLGGGERSPLHF.